The rows below give T cell receptor beta chains drawn from one sample of a study of T cells after yellow fever vaccination. TCRdb reprocessed the 5' RACE reads via MiXCR and lists one record per CDR3 protein. The table records fewer than 500,000 distinct CDR3 sequences, about 19% of them present only once. Material: PBMCs, obtained before the yellow fever booster vaccination. All receptors derive from a man between 18 and 35 years old who received the YFV17D yellow fever vaccine. Both conserved end residues are part of each CDR3. Fields, in order: CDR3 protein, V gene, D gene, J gene. A D gene is named only where the DNA matches it firmly.

CASSPTKTSDSGGAYNEQFF	TRBV4-1	TRBD2	TRBJ2-1
CASSFVPGQDFSGNTIYF	TRBV5-1	TRBD1	TRBJ1-3
CASSVVPTGGSEKLFF	TRBV9	TRBD1	TRBJ1-4
CASSYLRSPLHF	TRBV6-5	-	TRBJ1-6
CSVAYGYTF	TRBV29-1	-	TRBJ1-2
CASSGGLARSLYEQYF	TRBV5-1	TRBD2	TRBJ2-7
CASSLMQLLNYGYTF	TRBV7-2	-	TRBJ1-2
CASSLNWDQETQYF	TRBV13	-	TRBJ2-5
CASKRQSSYEQYF	TRBV12-3/TRBV12-4	-	TRBJ2-7
CASSPSGQGAATQYF	TRBV18	TRBD1	TRBJ2-5
CASSLSGRFTNYGYTF	TRBV27	-	TRBJ1-2
CASSSYAPGQGMNTEAFF	TRBV4-1	TRBD1	TRBJ1-1
CASSSSGGSTDTQYF	TRBV7-6	TRBD2	TRBJ2-3
CASSYAAGTGGLQYF	TRBV6-5	TRBD1	TRBJ2-7
CASSQEGTSFNEQFF	TRBV4-1	-	TRBJ2-1
CASSKDRAYNEQFF	TRBV7-3	TRBD1	TRBJ2-1